Here is one TCR beta chain with its context. Antigen: not known. PCR amplification relied on 60 Vbeta primers (plus 13 Jbeta primers). Assay: immunoSEQ multiplex PCR; the TCRdb copy retains only in-frame clones and omits some. The sample totals roughly 120,000 clones. This specimen belongs to a study of cytomegalovirus exposure and HLA in healthy donors. Overall study results and limits: Beyond CMV serostatus, there was no information to go on about immune exposure. Segments of the TCR beta V type were, in most cases, productive about 90% or about 30% of the time in an earlier analysis.

Per the germline V gene, CDR1 is SGDLS and CDR2 is YYNGEE. Trimming cost V 7 bases and J 4 bases, with 11 bases left between them. The CDR3 totals 12 residues. This chain links TRBV9 with TRBJ1-2; D unresolved. The sequencing input was PBMCs. The sequence was collected from a man aged 18 to 30 in good health and CMV-seronegative. This chain's CDR3 is CASLTIGYGYTF. CDR3 sequence (DNA): TGTGCCAGCCTCACTATAGGCTATGGCTACACCTTC.